The present TCR beta chain was sequenced within a study of blood T cell repertoires in COVID-19. Study information: Sites in the United States, Italy and Spain provided acute and convalescent COVID-19 samples.

How the authors handled the data: Estimated nucleated cell counts came from reference gene primer amplification. The table came from immunoSEQ multiplex PCR; TCRdb's copy has only in-frame clones and leaves some out. V, J and clone size derive from that table, while D and trimming were established from the DNA sequence. Among about 220,000 clones listed, roughly 90% were seen once. Germline V gene data show CDR1 as LNHDA and CDR2 as SQIVND (reference sequence). The CDR3 spans 16 residues. V shed 4 bases and J 0 bases; nucleotides not matched to a gene: 3. The sequence derives from a woman aged 30 to 39 with acute COVID-19. The sequenced sample consisted of PBMCs or T cells enriched from blood (not recorded which). The genes are TRBV19 and TRBJ1-5; 10 nucleotides line up with TRBD1. CDR3 residues: CASSNDRGLSNQPQHF. As DNA, the CDR3 is TGTGCCAGTAGTAATGACAGGGGGCTTAGCAATCAGCCCCAGCATTTT.